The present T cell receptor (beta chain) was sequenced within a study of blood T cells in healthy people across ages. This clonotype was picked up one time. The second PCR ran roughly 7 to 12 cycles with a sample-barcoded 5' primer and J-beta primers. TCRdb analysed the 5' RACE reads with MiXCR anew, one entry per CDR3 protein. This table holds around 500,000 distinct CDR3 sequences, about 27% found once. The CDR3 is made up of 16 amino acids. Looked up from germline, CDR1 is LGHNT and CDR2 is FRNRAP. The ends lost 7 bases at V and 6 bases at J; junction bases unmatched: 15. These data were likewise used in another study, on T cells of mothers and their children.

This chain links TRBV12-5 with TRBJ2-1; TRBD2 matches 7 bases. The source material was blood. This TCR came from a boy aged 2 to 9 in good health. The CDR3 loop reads CASAPEGASGSNEQFF. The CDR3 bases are TGTGCTAGTGCCCCTGAAGGGGCTAGCGGATCCAATGAGCAGTTCTTC.